These 6 T cell receptor beta chains were all obtained from the same sample, sequenced in a study of cytomegalovirus exposure and HLA in healthy donors. Data came from immunoSEQ multiplex PCR; TCRdb stores just in-frame clones and leaves some out. The sample comprises roughly 150,000 clones, 95% to 96% of which are singletons, and more than 0.7% rests with the top ten. The sequenced sample consisted of PBMCs. The receptors stem from a woman under 30 in good health and CMV-seronegative.

J is TRBJ1-6 and V is TRBV7-3, with TRBD1 as a possible D gene (6 bases). V lost 5 bases to trimming and J lost 10 bases, with 18 bases between them. The CDR3 runs to 15 residues. Germline assignment: CDR1 SGHTA and CDR2 FQGTGA. In nucleotides, the CDR3 is TGTGCCAGCAGCGAAGTGACAGGTCCCAACTCACCCCTCCACTTT. It encodes CASSEVTGPNSPLHF.

This clone has just one count. V gene TRBV5-4 combines with J gene TRBJ1-1, with D possibly TRBD1 on 5 matching bases. CDR1 and CDR2 (germline): SGHNT, YYREEE (reference sequence). The CDR3 length is 14 residues. Trimming left V 4 bases short and J 2 bases short, with 12 bases between. CDR3 DNA: TGTGCCAGCAGCCGGGAGGGGCTTAACACTGAAGCTTTCTTT. Protein: CASSREGLNTEAFF.

This rearrangement joins TRBV10-3 to TRBJ2-1; TRBD1 is a possible D gene (6 bases). The CDR3 spans 15 residues. The V end lost 6 bases, the J end lost 5 bases, and 17 bases lay between the germline ends. The germline V gene has CDR1 ENHRY and CDR2 SYGVKD. The CDR3 DNA reads TGTGCCATCAGGACGGACAGCTCCTTGGACAATGAGCAGTTCTTC. It codes for CAIRTDSSLDNEQFF.

This clone was counted once. The rearrangement joins TRBV27 to TRBJ2-2, with 8 bases identical to TRBD1. The germline gives CDR1 MNHEY, CDR2 SMNVEV (reference sequence). This CDR3 is 15 amino acids long. Unmatched junction bases numbered 6, after V lost 6 bases and J lost 3 bases. The DNA for the CDR3 is TGTGCCAGCAGGACCGGGACAGGATACACCGGGGAGCTGTTTTTT. Translating it yields CASRTGTGYTGELFF.

This chain uses TRBV27 with TRBJ1-4; tentative D call: TRBD1 (6 bases). There are 15 residues in the CDR3. V lost 3 bases and J lost 5, with 13 bases in between. CDR1 and CDR2 from the germline V gene are MNHEY and SMNVEV (reference sequence). The CDR3 region has the DNA TGTGCCAGCAGTTTTATGGACAGCGGAAATGAAAAACTGTTTTTT. Translation: CASSFMDSGNEKLFF.

The chain couples TRBV28 to TRBJ1-2, with 8 nucleotides matching TRBD1. Germline V CDR1 and CDR2: MDHEN, SYDVKM. This CDR3 comprises 16 residues. The ends lost 3 bases at V and 4 bases at J; junction bases unmatched: 10. The CDR3 nucleotides read TGTGCCAGCAGTTTGGGACAGGCTTTCGCGAGCTATGGCTACACCTTC. This sequence encodes CASSLGQAFASYGYTF.